A selection of T cell receptor beta chains follows, all from one sample in a study of cytomegalovirus exposure and HLA in healthy donors. Clones were sequenced by immunoSEQ multiplex PCR, and TCRdb holds only the in-frame ones, with some missing. The table has under 110,000 clones, less than 90% seen once; the top ten hold 1.5% to 2%. The sequenced sample consisted of PBMCs. These receptors were taken from a woman aged 18-29 years in good health and CMV-seropositive. The CDR3 runs from the conserved cysteine through the conserved F or W. A D gene is named only where the DNA matches it firmly. Size is stated for part of the rows, as once, few or many counts, or as a class when the clone is expanded.

.	once	TRBJ2-7	TRBV19	CASSIDGQTAYEQYF	TGTGCCAGTAGTATAGATGGACAAACGGCTTACGAGCAGTACTTC
TRBD1	.	TRBJ1-4	TRBV27	CASSTRTGADAKLFF	TGTGCCAGCAGTACCCGGACAGGGGCGGACGCAAAACTGTTTTTT
.	.	TRBJ2-3	TRBV5-4	CASRGAVHSTDTQYF	TGTGCCAGCAGGGGCGCCGTCCATAGCACAGATACGCAGTATTTT
TRBD1	.	TRBJ1-1	TRBV18	CASSQTGRGNTEAFF	TGTGCCAGCTCACAGACAGGGCGGGGGAACACTGAAGCTTTCTTT
.	.	TRBJ1-4	TRBV4-1	CASSHPYNTPNEKLFF	TGCGCCAGCAGCCATCCGTACAATACACCGAATGAAAAACTGTTTTTT
.	.	TRBJ2-7	TRBV4-1	CASSQGGSLTSYEQYF	TGCGCCAGCAGCCAAGGAGGAAGCCTTACCTCCTACGAGCAGTACTTC
.	.	TRBJ2-2	TRBV7-9	CASTGAVTGELFF	TGTGCCAGCACTGGGGCGGTCACCGGGGAGCTGTTTTTT
TRBD1	.	TRBJ1-2	TRBV28	CASSVTGTVRGYTF	TGTGCCAGCAGCGTAACAGGGACAGTACGTGGCTACACCTTC
.	.	TRBJ1-1	TRBV15	CATSRTGGEAFF	TGTGCCACCAGCCGGACGGGGGGAGAAGCTTTCTTT
.	once	TRBJ1-2	TRBV4-1	CASSQPDTFYGYTF	TGCGCCAGCAGCCAACCGGACACCTTCTATGGCTACACCTTC
.	few	TRBJ1-3	TRBV28	CASSDQGESGNTIYF	TGTGCCAGCAGTGACCAGGGTGAATCTGGAAACACCATATATTTT
TRBD1	.	TRBJ1-5	TRBV2	CASSSQGASGNQPQHF	TGTGCCAGCAGTTCCCAGGGGGCATCGGGCAATCAGCCCCAGCATTTT
.	.	TRBJ2-5	TRBV10-2	CASGAFQETQYF	TGCGCCAGCGGGGCCTTCCAAGAGACCCAGTACTTC
.	.	TRBJ2-4	TRBV7-8	CASSSRGGGPGNIQYF	TGTGCCAGCAGCTCTCGAGGCGGGGGCCCCGGAAACATTCAGTACTTC
TRBD2	.	TRBJ2-3	TRBV7-2	CASSLGLGLATDTQYF	TGTGCCAGCAGCTTAGGTTTAGGACTAGCCACAGATACGCAGTATTTT
.	.	TRBJ2-1	TRBV27	CASRPGLREQFF	TGTGCCAGCAGGCCAGGACTAAGGGAGCAGTTCTTC
TRBD1	.	TRBJ2-7	TRBV28	CASSRTGREQYF	TGTGCCAGCAGTCGGACAGGGCGGGAGCAGTACTTC
.	.	TRBJ2-2	TRBV2	CASSGQTGELFF	TGTGCCAGCAGTGGGCAGACCGGGGAGCTGTTTTTT
.	.	TRBJ2-1	TRBV6-4	CASSVEAASYNEQFF	TGTGCCAGCAGTGTTGAGGCAGCTAGTTACAATGAGCAGTTCTTC
.	.	TRBJ2-1	TRBV28	CASSPYNEQFF	TGTGCCAGCAGTCCATACAATGAGCAGTTCTTC
TRBD1	.	TRBJ1-1	TRBV6-6	CASSYPQGVSAEAFF	TGTGCCAGCAGTTACCCTCAGGGGGTCTCTGCTGAAGCTTTCTTT
TRBD1	.	TRBJ1-1	TRBV28	CASSLGTGNTEAFF	TGTGCCAGCAGTTTGGGGACAGGGAACACTGAAGCTTTCTTT
TRBD1	.	TRBJ2-2	TRBV4-1	CASSQDDRGDTGELFF	TGCGCCAGCAGCCAAGACGACAGGGGAGACACCGGGGAGCTGTTTTTT